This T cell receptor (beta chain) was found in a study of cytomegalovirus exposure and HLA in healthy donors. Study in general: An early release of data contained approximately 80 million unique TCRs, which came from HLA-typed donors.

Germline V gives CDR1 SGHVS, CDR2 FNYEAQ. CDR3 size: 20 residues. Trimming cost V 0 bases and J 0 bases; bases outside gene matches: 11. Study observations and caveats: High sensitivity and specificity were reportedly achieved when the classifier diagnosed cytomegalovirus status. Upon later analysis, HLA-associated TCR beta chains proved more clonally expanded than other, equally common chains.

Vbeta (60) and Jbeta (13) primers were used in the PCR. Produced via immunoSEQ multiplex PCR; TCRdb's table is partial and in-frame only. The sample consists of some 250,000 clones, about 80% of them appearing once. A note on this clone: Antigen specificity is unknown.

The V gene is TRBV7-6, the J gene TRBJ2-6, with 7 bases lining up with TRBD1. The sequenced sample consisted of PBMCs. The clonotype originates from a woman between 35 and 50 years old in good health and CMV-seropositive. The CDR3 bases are TGTGCCAGCAGCTTAGCGACCGACAGGGCCCCTGACTCTGGGGCCAACGTCCTGACTTTC. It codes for CASSLATDRAPDSGANVLTF. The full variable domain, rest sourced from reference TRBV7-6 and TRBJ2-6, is GAGVSQSPRYKVTKRGQDVALRCDPISGHVSLYWYRQALGQGPEFLTYFNYEAQQDKSGLPNDRFSAERPEGSISTLTIQRTEQRDSAMYRCASSLATDRAPDSGANVLTFGAGSRLTVL.